Listed below are T cell receptor beta chains from one sample, sequenced in a study of neoadjuvant nivolumab and ipilimumab in lung cancer. Data came from immunoSEQ multiplex PCR; TCRdb stores just in-frame clones and leaves some out. The data contain 8,000 to 10,000 clones, about 87% of them singletons. This specimen consisted of tumor tissue, obtained after neoadjuvant nivolumab, alone or with ipilimumab, at or shortly before surgery. The receptors here all came from an adult with non-small cell lung cancer. Each CDR3 is given with its conserved first and last residue. The D gene is left open where the match is weak. Clone sizes are given selectively: once, few, many, or a class where the clone is expanded.

>TRBD2|TRBJ2-1|TRBV10-2|-
TGCGCCAGCAGTGGTCGGCGGGGGGGCCAGGAAGAGCAGTTCTTC
CASSGRRGGQEEQFF
>-|TRBJ1-1|TRBV2|once
TGTGCCAGCAGGCGGTACACTGAAGCTTTCTTT
CASRRYTEAFF
>TRBD2|TRBJ2-7|TRBV10-2|-
TGCGCCAGCAGTAGCGGGGGTTCCTACGAGCAGTACTTC
CASSSGGSYEQYF
>TRBD2|TRBJ2-1|TRBV6-5|-
TGTGCCAGCAGTAGGACTAGCGGGGGATATGAGCAGTTCTTC
CASSRTSGGYEQFF
>-|TRBJ1-2|TRBV19|-
TGTGCCAGTAGTATTTCAGGGGAAAATGGCTACACCTTC
CASSISGENGYTF
>-|TRBJ1-5|TRBV19|-
TGTGCCAGTAGTATAGATCTCCAGACAGGACGATATCAGCCCCAGCATTTT
CASSIDLQTGRYQPQHF
>-|TRBJ2-7|TRBV4-1|-
TGCGCCAGCAGCCAAGAAGCCTCGGGTTTCACCTACGAGCAGTACTTC
CASSQEASGFTYEQYF
>-|TRBJ2-1|TRBV10-2|-
TGCGCCAGCAGTGAAATTGGGGCGCGGAGTGAGCAGTTCTTC
CASSEIGARSEQFF
>TRBD1|TRBJ1-1|TRBV10-1|-
TGCGCCAGCAGCAGGGTGACAGGGGCGGAAGCTTTCTTT
CASSRVTGAEAFF
>-|TRBJ1-1|TRBV30|once
TGTGCCTGGACCTACCAATTAAGGGGCTTGAACACTGAAGCTTTCTTT
CAWTYQLRGLNTEAFF
>-|TRBJ2-7|TRBV11-2|-
TGTGCCAGCAGTGGGGGCGCCGCCGAGCAGTACTTC
CASSGGAAEQYF
>-|TRBJ1-1|TRBV6-5|few
TGTGCCAGCACCGTACTAGGGGATACTGAAGCTTTCTTT
CASTVLGDTEAFF
>TRBD1|TRBJ1-2|TRBV6-5|-
TGTGCCAGCAGTTACTCCCGGACAGGGCGGAACTATGGCTACACCTTC
CASSYSRTGRNYGYTF
>TRBD2|TRBJ2-5|TRBV18|once
TGTGCCAGCTCACCACCGAACCATTTGACTAGCGGGAGGGAGACCCAGTACTTC
CASSPPNHLTSGRETQYF
>-|TRBJ2-7|TRBV21-1|-
TGTGCCAGCAGCAACGGACAGGGAGGCGAGCAGTACTTC
CASSNGQGGEQYF
>-|TRBJ1-1|TRBV18|-
TGTGCCAGCTCACCGGCAGCCGGGGCCAACACTGAAGCTTTCTTT
CASSPAAGANTEAFF
>TRBD1|TRBJ2-2|TRBV5-1|-
TGCGCCAGCAGCCTCGACAGGGCCCCTACCACCGGGGAGCTGTTTTTT
CASSLDRAPTTGELFF
>-|TRBJ1-1|TRBV23-1|-
TGCGCCAGCAGTCAACAAGAAGTAATGAACACTGAAGCTTTCTTT
CASSQQEVMNTEAFF
>-|TRBJ2-7|TRBV5-1|-
TGCGCCAGCAGCTTGGGCCAAGAAGGCTACGAGCAGTACTTC
CASSLGQEGYEQYF
>-|TRBJ1-2|TRBV7-8|-
TGTGCCAGCGGGCGGGGCCGAAACTATGGCTACACCTTC
CASGRGRNYGYTF
>-|TRBJ1-6|TRBV30|-
TGTGCCTGGAGTGTACGGACCCCGGGACGAAATTCACCCCTCCACTTT
CAWSVRTPGRNSPLHF
>TRBD1|TRBJ1-1|TRBV30|-
TGTGCCTGCAGGGGGTGGATCACTGAAGCTTTCTTT
CACRGWITEAFF
>TRBD1|TRBJ1-2|TRBV18|-
TGTGCCAGCTCCCCCTCCCTTGAAGACAGGGGGTATGGCTACACCTTC
CASSPSLEDRGYGYTF
>-|TRBJ2-3|TRBV27|-
TGTGCCAGCAGTTTAAGTGCTTGGGACACAGATACGCAGTATTTT
CASSLSAWDTDTQYF
>-|TRBJ1-1|TRBV18|-
TGTGCCAGCTCTGTATACGGCGGGAACACTGAAGCTTTCTTT
CASSVYGGNTEAFF
>-|TRBJ1-1|TRBV7-9|-
TGTGCCAGCAGCCTCGTATCAGGATTCGGGAACACTGAAGCTTTCTTT
CASSLVSGFGNTEAFF
>-|TRBJ2-3|TRBV5-1|-
TGCGCCAGCAGGGGCAGGGCGGCAGATACGCAGTATTTT
CASRGRAADTQYF
>TRBD2|TRBJ2-7|TRBV7-8|-
TGTGCCAGCAAGGCGGGGGGTAGTCGAGCCTACGAGCAGTACTTC
CASKAGGSRAYEQYF
>-|TRBJ2-1|TRBV6-1|once
TGTGCCAGCAGTGAAGGAACCTCCCGCAGCTCCCCCTTCTTC
CASSEGTSRSSPFF